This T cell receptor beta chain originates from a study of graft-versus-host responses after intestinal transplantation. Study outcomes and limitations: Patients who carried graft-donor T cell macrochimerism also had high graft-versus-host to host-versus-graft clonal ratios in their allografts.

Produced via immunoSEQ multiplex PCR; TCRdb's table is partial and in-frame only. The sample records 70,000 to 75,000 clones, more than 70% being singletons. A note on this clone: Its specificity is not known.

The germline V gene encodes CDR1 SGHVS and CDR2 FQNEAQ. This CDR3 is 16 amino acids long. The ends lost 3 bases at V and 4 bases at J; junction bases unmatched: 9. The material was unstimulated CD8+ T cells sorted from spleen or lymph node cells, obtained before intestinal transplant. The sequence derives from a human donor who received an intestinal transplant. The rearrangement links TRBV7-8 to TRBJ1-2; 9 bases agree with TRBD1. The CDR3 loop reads CASSLQTGGNFYGYTF. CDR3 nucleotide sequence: TGTGCCAGCAGCTTGCAGACAGGGGGAAATTTCTATGGCTACACCTTC.